This record concerns one T cell receptor (beta chain) sequence. Its cognate antigen is unknown. The data were obtained in a study of cytomegalovirus exposure and HLA in healthy donors. Overall study context: The approximately 670 first-cohort repertoires and the 95 to 150 validation repertoires shared the same platform, a later analysis reported. Notes on the study in general: Subsequent analysis showed first-cohort TCR clusters tending to co-occur in 120 validation repertoires. The classifier, whose performance was assessed in both the original and validation cohorts, reportedly diagnosed cytomegalovirus status with high specificity and sensitivity. TCR sequences were mostly rare, though some public TCRs occurred in many donors.

Generated by immunoSEQ multiplex PCR, the TCRdb table keeps only in-frame clones and is missing some. The sample consists of over 120,000 clones, approximately 90% of them appearing once. Between the trimmed V and J ends, which lost 2 bases and 0 bases, there was a span of 8 bases. Germline lookup yields CDR1 MNHEY and CDR2 SMNVEV (reference sequence). The CDR3 length is 15 residues. Material: PBMCs. The chain links TRBV27 to TRBJ1-3, with a tentative D call TRBD1 (6 bases). This sequence was found in a man in his late teens or twenties in good health and CMV-seropositive. The CDR3 here is CASSLDRSSGNTIYF. In DNA, the CDR3 is TGTGCCAGCAGTTTAGACAGGAGCTCTGGAAACACCATATATTTT.